What follows are 27 T cell receptor beta chains derived from one specimen sequenced in a study of T cells in Graves' hyperthyroidism and ophthalmopathy. Amplified TCR beta CDR3 regions came from RNA transcripts. First-round RT-PCR with HTBI primers amplified the TCR CDR3 region. TCRdb re-derived calls from the multiplex PCR reads in MiXCR, one entry per CDR3 protein. The sample records around 240,000 distinct CDR3 sequences, just over 14% being singletons. The sequenced sample consisted of blood. These receptors were collected from a woman aged 40 to 55 with Graves' hyperthyroidism that later progressed to Graves' ophthalmopathy.

This clonotype was recorded at least ten times. This sequence joins TRBV2 and TRBJ2-5; D may be TRBD2 (6 bases). The V and J ends lost 4 bases and 1 base respectively, with 16 bases between them. CDR1 is SNHLY, CDR2 FYNNEI, per germline. The CDR3 has 16 amino acids. This CDR3 reads CASSALASGFQETQYF. CDR3 nucleotides: TGTGCCAGCAGTGCCCTCGCCAGCGGGTTCCAAGAGACCCAGTACTTC.

This clonotype was seen ten or more times. The chain is built from TRBV29-1 and TRBJ2-5; no definite D call. In germline, CDR1 is SQVTM, CDR2 ANQGSEA. The CDR3 is made up of 10 amino acids. V was cut by 0 bases and J by 7 bases, with 3 bases left in between. This CDR3 is CSVEEGTQYF. CDR3 in DNA: TGCAGCGTTGAAGAGGGGACCCAGTACTTC.

V and J are TRBV12-3 or TRBV12-4 and TRBJ1-3; D not resolved. The CDR3 extends over 18 amino acids. With 0 bases removed from V and 0 bases from J, the gap between germline ends came to 15 bases. CDR3 sequence: CASSLAQSASPSGNTIYF. CDR3 DNA sequence: TGTGCCAGCAGTTTAGCCCAGAGCGCTTCACCCTCTGGAAACACCATATATTTT.

V and J are TRBV28 and TRBJ2-7, with a possible D match to TRBD2 (5 bases). Trimming removed 3 bases from V and 4 bases from J, with 22 bases in between. Germline V gene lookup returns CDR1 MDHEN and CDR2 SYDVKM. The CDR3 has 17 residues. The CDR3 loop is CASSFLGSSLPVYEQYF. The CDR3 DNA follows: TGTGCCAGCAGTTTCCTCGGCTCTAGCCTTCCCGTATACGAGCAGTACTTC.

Ten or more counts support this clonotype. The chain combines TRBV12-3 or TRBV12-4 with TRBJ2-3; tentatively, D is TRBD1 (5 bases). V shed 6 bases and J shed 6 bases, with 13 bases lying between them. The CDR3 totals 13 residues. CDR3 DNA: TGTGCCAGCAGATCCGAAGGGGCTGATACGCAGTATTTT. It translates to CASRSEGADTQYF.

The table lists this clonotype with many counts. The chain uses TRBV11-2 and TRBJ2-7, with D perhaps TRBD2 (5 bases). This CDR3 has 12 residues. Germline values: CDR1 SGHAT, CDR2 FQNNGV. Trimming removed 1 base at V and 4 bases at J, with 5 bases between. For the CDR3, the DNA is TGTGCCAGCAGCTTAGGGGAGTACGAGCAGTACTTC. Translated, it gives CASSLGEYEQYF.

This clonotype was observed many times. The rearrangement links TRBV3-1 to TRBJ2-2; a weak D match, TRBD2 (6 bases). The V and J ends lost 5 bases and 2 bases respectively, with 12 bases between them. This CDR3 spans 15 amino acids. Germline CDR1 reads LGHDT; CDR2 reads YNNKEL (reference sequence). The CDR3 region has the DNA TGTGCCAGCAGCGGGACTTACTACAACACCGGGGAGCTGTTTTTT. This codes for CASSGTYYNTGELFF.

This clonotype was seen a handful of times. This chain joins TRBV27 and TRBJ2-7; D is ambiguous. The V gene lost 8 bases and the J gene lost 6 bases, with 8 bases spanning the gap. The CDR3 runs 10 residues. Germline V gene sequence: CDR1 MNHEY, CDR2 SMNVEV (reference sequence). The CDR3 region has the DNA TGTGCCAGCGGGCGCTCCGAGCAGTACTTC. The encoded protein is CASGRSEQYF.

This clonotype was picked up many times. This sequence joins TRBV15 and TRBJ2-1; D unclear. The CDR3 extends over 16 amino acids. The V and J ends lost 1 base and 0 bases respectively, with 10 bases between them. Germline CDR1 and CDR2: LNHNV and YYDKDF (reference sequence). CDR3 residues: CATSRGSSDSYNEQFF. The CDR3 DNA reads as TGTGCCACCAGCAGAGGAAGCAGCGACTCCTACAATGAGCAGTTCTTC.

This clonotype was recorded at least ten times. DNA for the CDR3: TGTGCCAGCAGTGACTGGACAGATCCTCAGCCCCAGCATTTT. Residues: CASSDWTDPQPQHF. The chain couples TRBV28 to TRBJ1-5; possibly TRBD1 for D (6 bases). The CDR3 runs 14 residues. V lost 5 bases, J lost 6 bases, and 14 bases lay in between. Germline V gene lookup returns CDR1 MDHEN and CDR2 SYDVKM.

This clonotype appeared many times. The V and J genes are TRBV5-1 and TRBJ2-7; 9 bases fit TRBD1. This CDR3 is 14 amino acids long. The J segment lost 5 bases and the V segment lost 4 bases, leaving 7 bases of the junction unmatched. Germline CDR1 SGHRS, CDR2 YFSETQ. The CDR3 loop is CASSPGQGRDEQYF. Here the CDR3 DNA reads TGCGCCAGCAGCCCGGGACAGGGTCGCGACGAGCAGTACTTC.

The table lists this clonotype with many counts. The rearrangement links TRBV5-1 to TRBJ2-2; no reliable D call. Germline CDR1 and CDR2: SGHRS and YFSETQ. Trimming pared 4 bases from V and 1 base from J, leaving 8 bases between. The CDR3 loop spans 14 amino acids. The CDR3 nucleotides read TGCGCCAGCAGCCCCGACTGGAACACCGGGGAGCTGTTTTTT. It codes for CASSPDWNTGELFF.

A remark on this clonotype: One base away lies a much larger clone, so this may be a sequencing read error. The chain joins TRBV28 to TRBJ2-3, with 8 bases aligning to TRBD2. The CDR3 has 14 amino acids. Germline CDR1 MDHEN, CDR2 SYDVKM. The ends lost 9 bases at V and 7 bases at J; junction bases unmatched: 12. This CDR3 is CASVGTRAPNTQYF. The CDR3 DNA sequence: TGTGCCAGTGTGGGGACTAGGGCCCCGAATACGCAGTATTTT.

This clonotype was observed a handful of times. V gene TRBV5-1 combines with J gene TRBJ1-1, with D perhaps TRBD1 (5 bases). The ends were cut back, 0 bases at V and 4 bases at J, with 22 bases in the middle. Germline CDR1 reads SGHRS; CDR2 reads YFSETQ. This CDR3 contains 18 residues. CDR3 sequence reads: CASSLAGTFPTGSTEAFF. The CDR3 DNA reads TGCGCCAGCAGCTTGGCCGGGACTTTCCCAACGGGGAGCACTGAAGCTTTCTTT.

This clonotype appeared many times. The V and J genes are TRBV5-8 and TRBJ2-5; 15 bases fit TRBD2. CDR3 length: 17 residues. Germline lookup yields CDR1 SGHTS and CDR2 YDEGEE. J was trimmed by 4 bases and V by 4 bases; bases with no gene match: 8. The CDR3 loop reads CASSPGTSGRRVETQYF. CDR3 bases: TGTGCCAGCAGCCCCGGGACTAGCGGGAGGAGGGTAGAGACCCAGTACTTC.

This clonotype was observed many times. The chain is built from TRBV10-1 and TRBJ2-2, with 7 bases aligning to TRBD2. This CDR3 is built from 14 residues. Trimming at V came to 4 bases and at J to 5 bases, leaving 4 bases not matched to a gene. Germline CDR1 is WNHNN and CDR2 is SYGVQD (reference sequence). DNA of the CDR3: TGCGCCAGCAGTGCCCTAGCGGTAACCGGGGAGCTGTTTTTT. Translating gives CASSALAVTGELFF.

J is TRBJ2-3 and V is TRBV9; possibly TRBD2 for D (6 bases). In germline, CDR1 is SGDLS, CDR2 YYNGEE. Trimming cost V 4 bases and J 10 bases, with 16 bases left between them. The CDR3 has 13 residues. The CDR3 region has the DNA TGTGCCAGCAGCACCTTGGCGGGATCCGCGCAGTATTTT. Translation gives CASSTLAGSAQYF.

This clonotype was counted at least ten times. The chain couples TRBV28 to TRBJ1-4; the D gene is possibly TRBD1 (6 bases). This CDR3 has 14 amino acids. Trimming left V 6 bases short and J 8 bases short, with 16 bases between. Looked up from germline, CDR1 is MDHEN and CDR2 is SYDVKM. CDR3 sequence reads: CASRENRVLEKLFF. The CDR3 DNA follows: TGTGCCAGCAGGGAAAACAGGGTCTTGGAAAAACTGTTTTTT. Full variable domain (remainder filled in from reference TRBV28 and TRBJ1-4): DVKVTQSSRYLVKRTGEKVFLECVQDMDHENMFWYRQDPGLGLRLIYFSYDVKMKEKGDIPEGYSVSREKKERFSLILESASTNQTSMYLCASRENRVLEKLFFGSGTQLSVL.

There are many counts of this clonotype. This rearrangement joins TRBV6-5 to TRBJ2-5, with D possibly being TRBD1 or TRBD2 (6 bases each). V lost 1 base to trimming and J lost 1 base, with 13 bases between them. The CDR3 runs to 16 residues. The germline V gene has CDR1 MNHEY and CDR2 SVGAGI. The CDR3 bases are TGTGCCAGCAGTTACTTCGGGGGACATAGCCAAGAGACCCAGTACTTC. Amino acids: CASSYFGGHSQETQYF.

This clonotype was detected many times. The chain recombines TRBV7-3 with TRBJ2-1, with 8 bases fitting TRBD2. The CDR3 is 15 residues long. V dropped 8 bases and J dropped 2; count of bases not matched to a gene: 8. Germline lookup yields CDR1 SGHTA and CDR2 FQGTGA. The CDR3 DNA reads TGTGCCAGCGGCACGGGAGGGCCGCCCTACAATGAGCAGTTCTTC. Translation: CASGTGGPPYNEQFF. Full variable domain (outside the CDR3, taken from reference TRBV7-3 and TRBJ2-1): GAGVSQTPSNKVTEKGKYVELRCDPISGHTALYWYRQSLGQGPEFLIYFQGTGAADDSGLPNDRFFAVRPEGSVSTLKIQRTERGDSAVYLCASGTGGPPYNEQFFGPGTRLTVL.

This clonotype has ten or more counts. V usage is TRBV20-1 and J usage is TRBJ2-7; the D is unclear. V was cut by 0 bases and J by 3 bases, with 12 bases left in between. The CDR3 has 14 amino acids. Per germline, CDR1 DFQATT and CDR2 SNEGSKA (reference sequence). CDR3 sequence reads: CSARDPRSNYEQYF. CDR3 DNA sequence: TGCAGTGCTAGAGATCCCAGGAGCAACTACGAGCAGTACTTC.

This clonotype showed up just a few times. This chain connects TRBV20-1 to TRBJ2-7, with D perhaps TRBD2 (5 bases). CDR3 length equals 12 residues. The V end was cut by 3 bases, the J end by 7 bases, with 13 bases between. Germline CDR1 and CDR2: DFQATT and SNEGSKA (reference sequence). The CDR3 sequence: CSARPPGWEQYF. The CDR3 coding sequence is TGCAGTGCTAGGCCTCCGGGATGGGAGCAGTACTTC.

In this sample, this clonotype turned up many times. The chain employs TRBV28 and TRBJ1-5; 7 positions match TRBD1. Germline CDR1 reads MDHEN; CDR2 reads SYDVKM. V gave up 6 bases and J gave up 2 bases; unmatched junction bases: 16. The CDR3 totals 18 residues. CDR3 amino acids: CASSSDRVGLFGNQPQHF. Written as DNA, the CDR3 is TGTGCCAGCAGCTCCGACAGGGTGGGTTTGTTTGGCAATCAGCCCCAGCATTTT. Complete variable domain (other parts from reference TRBV28 and TRBJ1-5): DVKVTQSSRYLVKRTGEKVFLECVQDMDHENMFWYRQDPGLGLRLIYFSYDVKMKEKGDIPEGYSVSREKKERFSLILESASTNQTSMYLCASSSDRVGLFGNQPQHFGDGTRLSIL.

This clonotype was found many times. The chain combines TRBV20-1 with TRBJ1-2; D is unclear. The CDR3 sequence is 14 residues long. Trimming removed 0 bases at V and 5 bases at J, with 13 bases between. Germline V gene data show CDR1 as DFQATT and CDR2 as SNEGSKA (reference sequence). The DNA of the CDR3 is TGCAGTGCTAGAGATTGGAGACTTTTATATGGCTACACCTTC. Translated: CSARDWRLLYGYTF.

The chain carries TRBV2 and TRBJ2-1; 9 nucleotides line up with TRBD1. The CDR3 loop spans 16 amino acids. The J segment lost 7 bases and the V segment lost 5 bases, leaving 12 bases of the junction unmatched. CDR1 is SNHLY and CDR2 is FYNNEI in the germline V gene. The CDR3 coding sequence is TGTGCCAGCAGTTCCACCGGGACAGGGTTGGAGAATGAGCAGTTCTTC. Protein: CASSSTGTGLENEQFF.

This clonotype was seen repeatedly, ten times or more. This chain uses TRBV20-1 with TRBJ2-2; 8 bases line up with TRBD1. V lost 6 bases, J lost 5 bases, and 2 bases stayed unmatched. Germline CDR1 and CDR2: DFQATT and SNEGSKA (reference sequence). The CDR3 extends over 12 amino acids. The CDR3 spells CSATGGTGELFF. As DNA, the CDR3 is TGCAGTGCCACAGGGGGGACCGGGGAGCTGTTTTTT.

There are many counts of this clonotype. J is TRBJ2-2 and V is TRBV28; D might be TRBD1 (6 bases). V lost 5 bases to trimming and J lost 6 bases, with 16 bases between them. Germline loops: CDR1 MDHEN, CDR2 SYDVKM. There are 15 residues in the CDR3. The CDR3 bases are TGTGCCAGCAGTCTATCTTCAGACAGGTCCGGGGAGCTGTTTTTT. Translation: CASSLSSDRSGELFF.